This TCR beta chain is drawn from a study of T cell responses to AZD1222 COVID-19 vaccine. Turning to the study itself: Pooling covered second doses at about 4 or about 12 weeks.

Only in-frame clones appear in the TCRdb table, and some are missing; sequencing was by immunoSEQ multiplex PCR. This table holds roughly 140,000 clones, less than 95% found once. Regarding the study as a whole: Breadth and depth of Spike-specific TCRs rose after two AZD1222 doses. Donor demographics were predominantly white British with a female majority; clonal diversity may be underestimated. Baseline seropositives among AZD1222 recipients totaled only five to seven.

The CDR3 loop spans 12 amino acids. V dropped 1 base and J dropped 7 bases, with 5 bases sitting between them. Per germline, CDR1 SNHLY and CDR2 FYNNEI. On this clone: Antigen unknown.

This TCR derives from an adult in good health. This sequence joins TRBV2 and TRBJ1-5; D possibly corresponds to TRBD1 (5 bases). This material consisted of peripheral blood, taken on day 0 of AZD1222 vaccination. This CDR3 reads CASSEEGQPQHF. The CDR3 nucleotides read TGTGCCAGCAGTGAAGAGGGGCAGCCCCAGCATTTT.